This T cell receptor (beta chain) was captured in a study of memory CD4+ T cells and cytomegalovirus serostatus. Study conclusions and caveats: The CMV-associated TCR signature appears largely within the CD4+ memory repertoire.

J was trimmed by 0 bases and V by 1 base; bases with no gene match: 11. There are 18 residues in the CDR3. Germline CDR1 reads WNHNN; CDR2 reads SYGVQD (reference sequence). Single viable CD3+CD4+CD8-CD45RO+ cells were sorted as the memory CD4+ T cells. Serum IgG to CMV pp150, pp28, p38 and p52 defined serostatus. CD4+ T cells were isolated by positive magnetic selection. This clone is medium-sized (0.01 to 0.1%) in the sample. Antigen specificity is unknown. Assay used: immunoSEQ multiplex PCR; TCRdb lists only in-frame clones, some missing. The sample lists roughly 50,000 clones; roughly 85% were seen once.

The TCR originated in an adult in good health and CMV-seronegative. Some clones in this sample may be carry-over from other donors' samples. Sequenced input: memory CD4+ T cells from blood. The chain carries TRBV10-1 and TRBJ2-7, with TRBD1 matching 8 bases. The CDR3 coding sequence is TGCGCCAGCAGTGAGTTTAGGAGCGGACAGGGAAGCTCCTACGAGCAGTACTTC. It codes for CASSEFRSGQGSSYEQYF.